The 17 T cell receptor beta chains reported below all come from one sample, sequenced in a study of beta chain features in type 1 diabetes. cDNA synthesis used the whole RNA isolate, giving expressed TCRB sequences. Clones were read by immunoSEQ multiplex PCR, and TCRdb kept only the in-frame ones, dropping some. This table holds around 400,000 clones, over 10% found once. The source material was naive CD4+ T cells from blood. These TCRs come from a man aged 18 to 35 in good health.

This clone was detected a few times. The chain links TRBV13 to TRBJ2-5; the match to TRBD1 covers 8 bases. The CDR3 length is 18 residues. Losses at the gene ends were 5 bases for V and 3 bases for J; bases not matched to a gene: 17. The germline V gene has CDR1 PRHDT and CDR2 FYEKMQ (reference sequence). As DNA, the CDR3 is TGTGCCAGCAGCCTTGAGAGCAAACCAGGGGGCGGAGAAGAGACCCAGTACTTC. This codes for CASSLESKPGGGEETQYF.

J is TRBJ1-4 and V is TRBV14; a possible D gene is TRBD1 (6 bases). Per the germline V gene, CDR1 is SGHDN and CDR2 is FVKESK. Trimming removed 1 base from V and 6 bases from J, with 15 bases in between. CDR3 size: 16 residues. The CDR3 loop is CASSQASTGFYEKLFF. The CDR3 DNA reads TGTGCCAGCAGCCAAGCGTCAACAGGGTTCTATGAAAAACTGTTTTTT.

In its sample, this clone was seen a few times. Other nucleotide sequences in the sample specify the same CDR3. This chain uses TRBV28 with TRBJ1-2, with D maybe TRBD1 (5 bases). Germline lookup yields CDR1 MDHEN and CDR2 SYDVKM. V gave up 3 bases and J gave up 5 bases, with 7 bases separating them. CDR3 length: 12 residues. CDR3 bases: TGTGCCAGCAGTTTCCAGGGTTATGGCTACACCTTC. Translating gives CASSFQGYGYTF.

This clone was observed many times. The chain is built from TRBV10-3 and TRBJ2-5, with a tentative D call TRBD1 (5 bases). Germline V gives CDR1 ENHRY, CDR2 SYGVKD. Deletions cut 5 bases from V and 5 bases from J, with 12 bases between. The CDR3 covers 13 residues. In DNA, the CDR3 is TGTGCCATCAGTAGGGGTTCGTGGGAGACCCAGTACTTC. It is translated as CAISRGSWETQYF.

This clone appeared a few times. The chain combines TRBV10-3 with TRBJ1-2; D uncertain. This CDR3 has 14 amino acids. Germline CDR1 is ENHRY and CDR2 is SYGVKD. The germline V and J ends were trimmed by 1 base and 4 bases, with 10 bases remaining between them. CDR3 sequence (DNA): TGTGCCATCAGTGAGTGGCAGTCCCTCTATGGCTACACCTTC. It codes for CAISEWQSLYGYTF.

This clone was seen only a few times. The chain combines TRBV7-2 with TRBJ2-1, with a tentative D call TRBD2 (5 bases). V lost 6 bases and J lost 3, with 15 bases in between. The germline gives CDR1 SGHTA, CDR2 FQGNSA. The CDR3 is 15 residues long. The CDR3 nucleotides read TGTGCCAGCAGTCTCGAATTCGGGATCTACAATGAGCAGTTCTTC. It is translated as CASSLEFGIYNEQFF.

This clone turned up a few times. The CDR3 bases are TGCACCAGTTTCTCTATCGGTGATCAGCCCCAGCATTTT. It encodes CTSFSIGDQPQHF. This chain links TRBV1 with TRBJ1-5. TRBV1 is a documented pseudogene. The CDR3 sequence is 13 residues long.

This clone was seen only a few times. The V and J genes are TRBV5-6 and TRBJ1-2; weak D call: TRBD1 (5 bases). CDR3 length: 16 residues. Looked up from germline, CDR1 is SGHDT and CDR2 is YYEEEE. The germline V and J ends were trimmed by 0 bases and 2 bases, with 14 bases remaining between them. CDR3 loop: CASSLGQLVTNYGYTF. CDR3 DNA sequence: TGTGCCAGCAGCTTGGGACAGCTAGTGACCAACTATGGCTACACCTTC.

This clone showed up just a few times. V is TRBV20-1 and J is TRBJ2-7; no clear D gene. This CDR3 is 11 amino acids long. Germline V CDR1 and CDR2: DFQATT, SNEGSKA (reference sequence). V was shortened by 1 base and J by 4 bases, with 5 bases between the two germline ends. In DNA form, the CDR3 reads TGCAGTGCTAGAGCAGATTACGAGCAGTACTTC. It yields the protein CSARADYEQYF.

This clone was observed a handful of times. The V call is TRBV9, the J call TRBJ2-7; 8 nucleotides match TRBD1. V was clipped by 0 bases and J by 9 bases; unmatched bases: 8. There are 14 residues in the CDR3. Germline CDR1 and CDR2: SGDLS and YYNGEE. CDR3 residues: CASSVGTGLFGQYF. For the CDR3, the DNA is TGTGCCAGCAGCGTAGGGACAGGGCTTTTCGGGCAGTACTTC.

This clone was detected a few times. The rearrangement links TRBV11-2 to TRBJ2-2; perhaps TRBD2 as D (6 bases). Germline-derived CDR1 and CDR2 are SGHAT and FQNNGV. The ends were cut back, 0 bases at V and 2 bases at J, with 7 bases in the middle. The CDR3 length is 15 residues. In DNA, the CDR3 is TGTGCCAGCAGCTTAGAGGGACTTAACACCGGGGAGCTGTTTTTT. Encoded protein: CASSLEGLNTGELFF.

The rearrangement joins TRBV5-1 to TRBJ1-1; D is unclear. The length of the CDR3 is 13 residues. Germline CDR1 reads SGHRS; CDR2 reads YFSETQ. V lost 2 bases and J lost 0, with 5 bases in between. The CDR3 protein is CASSFTVNTEAFF. DNA of the CDR3: TGCGCCAGCAGCTTCACAGTGAACACTGAAGCTTTCTTT.

This clone came up a few times. The V call is TRBV30, the J call TRBJ2-4; no reliable D call. The ends were cut back, 5 bases at V and 6 bases at J, with 14 bases in the middle. Germline CDR1 and CDR2: GTSNPN and SVGIG (reference sequence). This CDR3 contains 13 residues. CDR3 in amino acids: CAWEASLRNIQYF. Here the CDR3 DNA reads TGTGCCTGGGAAGCCTCTTTAAGAAACATTCAGTACTTC.

For this clone: Other DNA sequences of this sample code for an identical CDR3. The chain has TRBV29-1 and TRBJ2-3; D is perhaps TRBD2 (5 bases). The CDR3 totals 13 residues. V was cut by 4 bases and J by 2 bases, with 10 bases left in between. Germline V CDR1 and CDR2: SQVTM, ANQGSEA. The CDR3 region has the DNA TGCAGCGTTGCGGGAACTTCCACAGATACGCAGTATTTT. It codes for CSVAGTSTDTQYF.

This chain joins TRBV28 and TRBJ2-7; D not resolved. The germline V gene encodes CDR1 MDHEN and CDR2 SYDVKM. This CDR3 has 12 residues. V lost 10 bases, J lost 3 bases, and 13 bases lay in between. The CDR3: CATSGVGYEQYF. In nucleotides, the CDR3 is TGTGCCACCTCAGGTGTGGGCTACGAGCAGTACTTC. Using reference TRBV28 and TRBJ2-7 for the parts outside the CDR3, the full variable domain is DVKVTQSSRYLVKRTGEKVFLECVQDMDHENMFWYRQDPGLGLRLIYFSYDVKMKEKGDIPEGYSVSREKKERFSLILESASTNQTSMYLCATSGVGYEQYFGPGTRLTVT.

In this sample, this clone turned up once. V and J are TRBV29-1 and TRBJ2-5; 7 bases map to TRBD2. This CDR3 comprises 13 residues. Germline CDR1 SQVTM, CDR2 ANQGSEA. J gave up 5 bases and V 5 bases, and 8 bases lay outside the gene matches. The CDR3 sequence: CSVRGTGGETQYF. The CDR3 region has the DNA TGCAGCGTTAGAGGGACGGGAGGCGAGACCCAGTACTTC. Full variable domain (missing parts from reference TRBV29-1 and TRBJ2-5): SAVISQKPSRDICQRGTSLTIQCQVDSQVTMMFWYRQQPGQSLTLIATANQGSEATYESGFVIDKFPISRPNLTFSTLTVSNMSPEDSSIYLCSVRGTGGETQYFGPGTRLLVL.

This clone has just a few counts. The chain recombines TRBV9 with TRBJ2-6; perhaps TRBD1 as D (6 bases). V gave up 3 bases and J gave up 0 bases, with 10 bases separating them. The germline V gene has CDR1 SGDLS and CDR2 YYNGEE. The CDR3 contains 16 residues. The CDR3 bases are TGTGCCAGCAGCGGAGGGACACCCTCTGGGGCCAACGTCCTGACTTTC. The encoded protein is CASSGGTPSGANVLTF.